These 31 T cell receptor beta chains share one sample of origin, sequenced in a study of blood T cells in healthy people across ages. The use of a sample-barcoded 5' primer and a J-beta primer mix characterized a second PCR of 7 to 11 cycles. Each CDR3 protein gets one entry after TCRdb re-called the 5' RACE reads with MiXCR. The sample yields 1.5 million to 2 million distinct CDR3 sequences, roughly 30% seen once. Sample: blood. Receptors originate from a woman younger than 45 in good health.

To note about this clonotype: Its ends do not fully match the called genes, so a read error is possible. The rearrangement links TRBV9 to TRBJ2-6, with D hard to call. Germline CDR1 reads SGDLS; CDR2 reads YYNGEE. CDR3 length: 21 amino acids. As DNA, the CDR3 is TGTGCCGGCAGCGTAGAAGCCCCCTCCGTAGGGTCATCGCCTGGGGCCAACGTCCTGACTTTC. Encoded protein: CAGSVEAPSVGSSPGANVLTF.

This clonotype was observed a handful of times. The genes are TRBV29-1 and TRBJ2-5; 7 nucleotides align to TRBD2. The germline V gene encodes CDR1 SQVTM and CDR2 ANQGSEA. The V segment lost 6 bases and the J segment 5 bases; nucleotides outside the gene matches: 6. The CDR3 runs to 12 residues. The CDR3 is CSVREGWETQYF. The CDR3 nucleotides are TGCAGCGTGAGGGAGGGTTGGGAGACCCAGTACTTC.

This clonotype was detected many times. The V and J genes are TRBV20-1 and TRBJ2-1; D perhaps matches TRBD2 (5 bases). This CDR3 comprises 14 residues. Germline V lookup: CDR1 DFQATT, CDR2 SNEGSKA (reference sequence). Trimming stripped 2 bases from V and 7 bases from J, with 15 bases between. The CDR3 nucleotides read TGCAGTGCTAGAAATGCGGGCGGGTTGAATGAGCAGTTCTTC. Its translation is CSARNAGGLNEQFF.

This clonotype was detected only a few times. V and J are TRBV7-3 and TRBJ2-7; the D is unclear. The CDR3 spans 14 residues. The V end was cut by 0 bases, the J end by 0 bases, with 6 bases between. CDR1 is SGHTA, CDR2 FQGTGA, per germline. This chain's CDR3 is CASSLTANSYEQYF. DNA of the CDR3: TGTGCCAGCAGCTTAACGGCCAACTCCTACGAGCAGTACTTC.

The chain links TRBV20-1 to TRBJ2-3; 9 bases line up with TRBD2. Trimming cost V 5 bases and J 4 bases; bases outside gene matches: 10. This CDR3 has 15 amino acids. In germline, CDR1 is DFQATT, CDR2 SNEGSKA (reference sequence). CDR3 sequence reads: CSAGASGVFPDTQYF. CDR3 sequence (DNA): TGCAGTGCTGGGGCTAGCGGGGTTTTCCCAGATACGCAGTATTTT.

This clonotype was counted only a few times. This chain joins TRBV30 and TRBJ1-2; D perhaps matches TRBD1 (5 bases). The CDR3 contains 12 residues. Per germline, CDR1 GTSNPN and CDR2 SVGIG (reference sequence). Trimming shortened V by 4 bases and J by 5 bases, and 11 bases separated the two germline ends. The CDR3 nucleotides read TGTGCCTGGATTCAGGGCTATTATGGCTACACCTTC. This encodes CAWIQGYYGYTF.

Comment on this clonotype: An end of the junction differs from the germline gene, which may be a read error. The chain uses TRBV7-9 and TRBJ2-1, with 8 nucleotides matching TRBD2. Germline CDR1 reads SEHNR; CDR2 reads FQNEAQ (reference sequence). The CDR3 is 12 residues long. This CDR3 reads CASSIAGTRQFF. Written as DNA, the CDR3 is TGTGCCAGCAGCATAGCGGGGACTAGACAGTTCTTC.

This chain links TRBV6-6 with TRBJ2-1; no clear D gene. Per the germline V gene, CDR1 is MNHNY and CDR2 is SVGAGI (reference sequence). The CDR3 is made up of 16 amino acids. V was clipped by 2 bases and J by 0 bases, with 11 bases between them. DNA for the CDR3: TGTGCCAGCAGTTACGGGGATAGTAGCTCCTACAATGAGCAGTTCTTC. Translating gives CASSYGDSSSYNEQFF.

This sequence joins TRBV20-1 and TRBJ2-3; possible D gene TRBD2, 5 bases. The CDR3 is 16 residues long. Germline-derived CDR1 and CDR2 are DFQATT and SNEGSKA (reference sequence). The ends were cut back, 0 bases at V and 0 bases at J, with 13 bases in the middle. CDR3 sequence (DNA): TGCAGTGCTAGAGATCCGACTGGGGAGAGCACAGATACGCAGTATTTT. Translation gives CSARDPTGESTDTQYF.

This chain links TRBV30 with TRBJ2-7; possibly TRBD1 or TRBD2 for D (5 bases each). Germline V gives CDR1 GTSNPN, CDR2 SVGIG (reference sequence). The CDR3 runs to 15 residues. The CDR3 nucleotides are TGTGCTACCAGGGAGTTCGTGGTGAACTCCTACGAGCAGTACTTC. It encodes CATREFVVNSYEQYF.

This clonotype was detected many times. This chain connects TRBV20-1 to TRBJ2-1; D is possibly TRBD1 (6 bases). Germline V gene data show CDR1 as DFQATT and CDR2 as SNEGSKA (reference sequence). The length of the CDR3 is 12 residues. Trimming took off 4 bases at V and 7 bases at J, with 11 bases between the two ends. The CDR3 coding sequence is TGCAGTGCTATGCACAGGGAGAATGAGCAGTTCTTC. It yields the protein CSAMHRENEQFF.

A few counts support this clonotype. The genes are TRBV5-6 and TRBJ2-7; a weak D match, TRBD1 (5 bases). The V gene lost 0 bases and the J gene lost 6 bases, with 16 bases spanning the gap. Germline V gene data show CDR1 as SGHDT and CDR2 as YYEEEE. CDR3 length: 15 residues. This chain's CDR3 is CASSLGGHLTGEQYF. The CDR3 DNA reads TGTGCCAGCAGCTTGGGTGGACACCTGACTGGCGAGCAGTACTTC.

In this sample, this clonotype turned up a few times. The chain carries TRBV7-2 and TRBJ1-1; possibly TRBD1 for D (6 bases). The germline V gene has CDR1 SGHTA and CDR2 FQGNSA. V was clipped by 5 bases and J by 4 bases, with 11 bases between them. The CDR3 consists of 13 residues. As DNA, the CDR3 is TGTGCCAGCAGCCCGGGGGGGGCCACTGAAGCTTTCTTT. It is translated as CASSPGGATEAFF.

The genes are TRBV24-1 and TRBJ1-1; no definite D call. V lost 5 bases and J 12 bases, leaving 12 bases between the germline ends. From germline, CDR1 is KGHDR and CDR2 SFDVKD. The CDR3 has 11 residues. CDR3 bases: TGTGCCACCAGTGGAGCGCGAGGATCTTTCTTT. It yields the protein CATSGARGSFF.

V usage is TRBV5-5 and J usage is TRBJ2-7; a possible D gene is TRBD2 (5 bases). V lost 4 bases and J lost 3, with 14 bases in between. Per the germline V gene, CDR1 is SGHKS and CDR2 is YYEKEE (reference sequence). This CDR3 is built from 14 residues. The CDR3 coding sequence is TGTGCCAGCAGCCAATGGACTGGAAACTACGAGCAGTACTTC. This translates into CASSQWTGNYEQYF.

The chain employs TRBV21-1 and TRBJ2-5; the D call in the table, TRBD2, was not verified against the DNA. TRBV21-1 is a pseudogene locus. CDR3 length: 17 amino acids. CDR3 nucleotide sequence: TGTGCCAGCAGCAAAGAAGTCGGGGACTTCCGAACTTACGGGCAGTACTTC. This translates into CASSKEVGDFRTYGQYF.

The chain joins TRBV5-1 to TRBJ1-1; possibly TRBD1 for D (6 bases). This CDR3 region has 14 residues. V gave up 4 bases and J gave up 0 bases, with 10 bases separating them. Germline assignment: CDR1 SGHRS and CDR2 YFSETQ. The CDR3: CASSRRTVNTEAFF. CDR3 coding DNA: TGCGCCAGCAGCCGCAGGACAGTGAACACTGAAGCTTTCTTT. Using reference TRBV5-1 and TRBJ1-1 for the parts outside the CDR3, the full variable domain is KAGVTQTPRYLIKTRGQQVTLSCSPISGHRSVSWYQQTPGQGLQFLFEYFSETQRNKGNFPGRFSGRQFSNSRSEMNVSTLELGDSALYLCASSRRTVNTEAFFGQGTRLTVV.

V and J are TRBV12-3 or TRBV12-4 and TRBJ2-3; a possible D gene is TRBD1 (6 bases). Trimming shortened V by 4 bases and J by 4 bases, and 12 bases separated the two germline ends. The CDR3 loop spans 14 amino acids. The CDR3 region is CASSSSGDADTQYF. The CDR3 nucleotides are TGTGCCAGCAGTTCCTCAGGGGACGCAGATACGCAGTATTTT.

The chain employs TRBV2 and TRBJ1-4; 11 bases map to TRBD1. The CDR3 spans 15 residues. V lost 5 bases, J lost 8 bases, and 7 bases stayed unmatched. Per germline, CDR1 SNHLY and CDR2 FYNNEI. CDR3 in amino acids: CASSRGQGELEKLFF. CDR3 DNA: TGTGCCAGCAGTCGGGGACAGGGGGAGTTAGAAAAACTGTTTTTT.

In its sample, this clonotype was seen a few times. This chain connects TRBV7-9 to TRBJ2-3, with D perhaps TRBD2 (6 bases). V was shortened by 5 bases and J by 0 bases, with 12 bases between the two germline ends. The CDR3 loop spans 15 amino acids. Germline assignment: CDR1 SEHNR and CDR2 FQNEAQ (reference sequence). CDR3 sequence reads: CASSPRRGSTDTQYF. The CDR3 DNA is TGTGCCAGCAGCCCTCGACGGGGGAGCACAGATACGCAGTATTTT.

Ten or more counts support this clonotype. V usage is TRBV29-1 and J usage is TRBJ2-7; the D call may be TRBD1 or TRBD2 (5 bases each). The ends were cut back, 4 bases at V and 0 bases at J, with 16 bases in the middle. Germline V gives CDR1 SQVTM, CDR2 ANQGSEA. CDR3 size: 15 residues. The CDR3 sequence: CSVVGPGKSSYEQYF. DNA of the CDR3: TGCAGCGTTGTGGGACCAGGGAAAAGCTCCTACGAGCAGTACTTC.

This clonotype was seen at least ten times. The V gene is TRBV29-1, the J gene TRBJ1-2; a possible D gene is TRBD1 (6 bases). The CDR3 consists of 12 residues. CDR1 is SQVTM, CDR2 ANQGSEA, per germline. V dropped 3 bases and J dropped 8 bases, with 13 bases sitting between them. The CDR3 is CSVETPGEGYTF. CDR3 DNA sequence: TGCAGCGTTGAGACTCCAGGGGAAGGCTACACCTTC.

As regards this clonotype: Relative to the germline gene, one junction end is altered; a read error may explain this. The CDR3 spells CVSSLRQGGGTEAFF. The CDR3 nucleotides are TGTGTCAGCAGTTTACGGCAGGGGGGAGGCACTGAAGCTTTCTTT. The J gene is TRBJ1-1, the V gene TRBV12-3 or TRBV12-4; 7 nucleotides match TRBD1. This CDR3 contains 15 residues.

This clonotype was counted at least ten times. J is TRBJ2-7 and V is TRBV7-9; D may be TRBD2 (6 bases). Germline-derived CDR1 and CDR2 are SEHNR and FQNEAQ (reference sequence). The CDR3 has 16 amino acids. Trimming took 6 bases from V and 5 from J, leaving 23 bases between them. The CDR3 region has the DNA TGTGCCAGCAGTGACGTAGGGGAGGCCGGGGACGACGAGCAGTACTTC. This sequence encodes CASSDVGEAGDDEQYF.

The CDR3 protein is CASSWIGQYF. The CDR3 bases are TGTGCCAGCAGTTGGATAGGACAGTACTTC. This chain connects TRBV28 to TRBJ2-4, with D uncertain. CDR1 and CDR2 from the germline V gene are MDHEN and SYDVKM. The germline V and J ends were trimmed by 4 bases and 13 bases, with 8 bases remaining between them. This CDR3 spans 10 amino acids.

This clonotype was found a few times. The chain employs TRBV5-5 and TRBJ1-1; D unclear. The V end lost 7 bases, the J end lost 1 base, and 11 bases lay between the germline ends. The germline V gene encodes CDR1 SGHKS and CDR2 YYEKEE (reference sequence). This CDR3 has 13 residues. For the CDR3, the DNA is TGTGCCAGCGGACTTCTTAGGAACACTGAAGCTTTCTTT. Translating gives CASGLLRNTEAFF.

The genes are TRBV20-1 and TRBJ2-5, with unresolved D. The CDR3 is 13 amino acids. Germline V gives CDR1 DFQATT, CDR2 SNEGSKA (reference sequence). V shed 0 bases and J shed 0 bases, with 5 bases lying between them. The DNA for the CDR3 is TGCAGTGCTAGAGACGTCAACCAAGAGACCCAGTACTTC. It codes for CSARDVNQETQYF.

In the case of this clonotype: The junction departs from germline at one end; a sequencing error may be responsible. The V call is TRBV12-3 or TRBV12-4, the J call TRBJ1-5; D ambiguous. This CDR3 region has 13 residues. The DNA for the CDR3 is TGTGCCGGCAGTTCCTTTGAGGCACAGCCCCAGCATTTT. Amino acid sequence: CAGSSFEAQPQHF.

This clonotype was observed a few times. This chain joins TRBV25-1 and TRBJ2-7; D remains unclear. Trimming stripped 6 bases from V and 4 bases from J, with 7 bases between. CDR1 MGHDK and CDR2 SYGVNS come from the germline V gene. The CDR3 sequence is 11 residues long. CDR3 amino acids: CASRQQYEQYF. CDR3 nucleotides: TGTGCCAGCAGGCAACAGTACGAGCAGTACTTC.

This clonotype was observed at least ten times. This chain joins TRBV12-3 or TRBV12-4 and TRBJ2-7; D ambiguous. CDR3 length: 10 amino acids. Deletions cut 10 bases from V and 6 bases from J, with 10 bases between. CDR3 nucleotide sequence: TGTGCCAACATCAAGCGCGAGCAGTACTTC. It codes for CANIKREQYF.

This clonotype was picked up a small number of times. CDR3 sequence reads: CSARDGRTGVFYEQYF. The CDR3 coding sequence is TGCAGTGCTAGAGATGGCAGGACAGGAGTCTTCTACGAGCAGTACTTC. The genes are TRBV20-1 and TRBJ2-7; 7 nucleotides line up with TRBD1. The V gene end was trimmed by 0 bases and the J gene end by 3 bases; junction bases not matched to a gene: 11. CDR3 length equals 16 residues. CDR1 is DFQATT, CDR2 SNEGSKA, per germline (reference sequence).